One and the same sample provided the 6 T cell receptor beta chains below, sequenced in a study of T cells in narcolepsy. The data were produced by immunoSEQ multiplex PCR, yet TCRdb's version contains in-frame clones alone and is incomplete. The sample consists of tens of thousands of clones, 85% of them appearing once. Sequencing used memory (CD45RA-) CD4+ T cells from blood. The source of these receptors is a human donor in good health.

The CDR3 region has the DNA TGTGCCAGTAGTATACAGGGCGGGGTGGGGAAGTTCTTC. The encoded protein is CASSIQGGVGKFF. This chain uses TRBV19 with TRBJ2-1, with D possibly TRBD2 on 6 matching bases. Germline V gene data show CDR1 as LNHDA and CDR2 as SQIVND (reference sequence). The CDR3 runs 13 residues. Trimming removed 2 bases from V and 14 bases from J, with 16 bases in between.

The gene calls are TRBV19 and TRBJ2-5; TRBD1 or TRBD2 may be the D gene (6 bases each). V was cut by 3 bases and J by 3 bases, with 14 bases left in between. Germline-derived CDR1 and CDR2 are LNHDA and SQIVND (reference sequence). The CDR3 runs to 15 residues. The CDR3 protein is CASSIGGGWKETQYF. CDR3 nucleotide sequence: TGTGCCAGTAGTATCGGGGGCGGGTGGAAAGAGACCCAGTACTTC.

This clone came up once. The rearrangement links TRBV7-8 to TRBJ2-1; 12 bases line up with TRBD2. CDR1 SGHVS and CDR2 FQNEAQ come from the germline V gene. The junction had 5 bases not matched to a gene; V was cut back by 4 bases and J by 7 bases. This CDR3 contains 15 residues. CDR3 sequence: CASSWTSGIMNEQFF. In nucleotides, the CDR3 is TGTGCCAGCAGCTGGACTAGCGGGATTATGAATGAGCAGTTCTTC.

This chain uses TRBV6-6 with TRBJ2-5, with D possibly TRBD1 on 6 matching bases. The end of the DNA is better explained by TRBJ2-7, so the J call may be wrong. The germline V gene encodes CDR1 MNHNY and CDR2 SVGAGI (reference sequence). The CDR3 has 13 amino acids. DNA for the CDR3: TGTGCCAGCAGTTTTCAGACAGGATACGAGCAGTACTTC. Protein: CASSFQTGYEQYF.

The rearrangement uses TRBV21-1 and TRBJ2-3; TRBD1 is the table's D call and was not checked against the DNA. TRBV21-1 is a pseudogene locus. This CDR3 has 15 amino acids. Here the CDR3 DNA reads TGTGCCAGCAGCAAAGGGACAGGGGGCACAGATACGCAGTATTTT. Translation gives CASSKGTGGTDTQYF.

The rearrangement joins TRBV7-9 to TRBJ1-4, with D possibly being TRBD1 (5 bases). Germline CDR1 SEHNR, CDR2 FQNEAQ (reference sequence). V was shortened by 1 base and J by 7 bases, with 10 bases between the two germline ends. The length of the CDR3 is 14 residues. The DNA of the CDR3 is TGTGCCAGCAGCTTAGGGCCCCAGGGTGAAAAACTGTTTTTT. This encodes CASSLGPQGEKLFF.